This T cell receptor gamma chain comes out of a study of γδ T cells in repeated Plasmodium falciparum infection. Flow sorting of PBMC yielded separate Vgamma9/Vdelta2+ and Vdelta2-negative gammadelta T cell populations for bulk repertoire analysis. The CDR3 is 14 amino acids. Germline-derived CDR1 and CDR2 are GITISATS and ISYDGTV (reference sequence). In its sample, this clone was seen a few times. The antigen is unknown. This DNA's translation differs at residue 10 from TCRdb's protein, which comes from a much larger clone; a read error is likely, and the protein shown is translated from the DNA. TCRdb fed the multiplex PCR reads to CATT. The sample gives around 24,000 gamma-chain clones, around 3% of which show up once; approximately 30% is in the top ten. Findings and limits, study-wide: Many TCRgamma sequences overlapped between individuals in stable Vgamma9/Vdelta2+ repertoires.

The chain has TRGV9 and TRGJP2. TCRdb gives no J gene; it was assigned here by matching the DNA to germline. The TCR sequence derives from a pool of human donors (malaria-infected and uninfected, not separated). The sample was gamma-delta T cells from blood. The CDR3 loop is CALWEYSSDRIKTF. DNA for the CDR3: TGTGCCTTGTGGGAGTATAGTAGTGATCGGATCAAGACGTTT.